The clone carrying this T cell receptor beta chain showed up just once. Assay used: immunoSEQ multiplex PCR; TCRdb lists only in-frame clones, some missing. The sample includes fewer than 80,000 clones, about 86% of them seen just once. This entry belongs to a study of technical replicates of blood from a handful of donors. CDR1 is MNHGY and CDR2 is SVAAGI in the germline V gene. This CDR3 spans 15 amino acids. Germline trimming cut 3 bases from V and 3 bases from J; bases unmatched to any gene: 5. The sequencing input was PBMCs. This TCR was recovered from a human donor in good health. Some clones in this sample may be carry-over from other donors' samples. The chain employs TRBV6-9 and TRBJ2-3; 8 nucleotides align to TRBD1. The CDR3 bases are TGTGCCAGCAGTTACCGGACAGGGACGACAGATACGCAGTATTTT. Its protein is CASSYRTGTTDTQYF.